This record looks at one TCR beta chain sequence and its context. Its antigen is not identified. Sorting based on CD45RO/CCR7/CD25/CD127/CD95/CD27 separated CD4+ naive, central memory, regulatory and stem cell-like memory cells. This record comes from a study of beta chain features in type 1 diabetes. Study background: No age, gender or cell yield differences were seen between patients and healthy donors. Across every sample, around 110,000,000 sorted cells were examined in total.

Study observations and caveats: Shorter TCRB CDR3s, moderately but significantly so, were found in Type 1 diabetes patients in all four CD4+ subsets.

TCRB transcripts that were expressed got sequenced, as all of the isolated RNA had been reverse transcribed. The table came from immunoSEQ multiplex PCR; TCRdb's copy has only in-frame clones and leaves some out. The sample has 250,000 to 300,000 clones; roughly 25% are singletons. This CDR3 is 16 amino acids long. Germline V gives CDR1 KGHSH, CDR2 LQKENI. Trimming cost V 6 bases and J 0 bases; bases outside gene matches: 8. The chain recombines TRBV18 with TRBJ1-1; 9 bases are shared with TRBD1. The sequence derives from a woman aged 30 to 39 with type 1 diabetes. Material for sequencing was naive CD4+ T cells from blood. The CDR3 region has the DNA TGTGCCAGCTCCCCCGAACAGGGGGCCTTGAACACTGAAGCTTTCTTT. Translation: CASSPEQGALNTEAFF.